The 2 T cell receptor beta chains below come from one sample, sequenced in a study of vaccination and CD4 T cells after COVID-19. CD4+ T cells that had been cultured provided DNA sequenced with the Oncomine TCR Beta short-read assay. TCRdb fed the PCR reads into MiXCR, producing one record per CDR3 protein. The table includes 15,000 to 20,000 distinct CDR3 sequences, 48% detected once. Treatment defined: approximately 10-day PBMC culture with coronavirus spike peptide pools or control peptides (ViraFEST assay). Their specific antigens are unknown. Here the sequenced sample was CD4+ T cells from blood, cultured in vitro, taken before SARS-CoV-2 vaccination. These receptors originate from a human donor who had recovered from COVID-19.

The table lists this clonotype with a few counts. The V and J genes are TRBV20-1 and TRBJ1-2, with D maybe TRBD1 (6 bases). V was shortened by 3 bases and J by 7 bases, with 24 bases between the two germline ends. This CDR3 has 16 residues. Germline CDR1 DFQATT, CDR2 SNEGSKA (reference sequence). The CDR3 DNA sequence: TGCAGTGCTAGTACGGACGGGTTAGGCCTAGGGGGTGGCTACACCTTC. Encoded protein: CSASTDGLGLGGGYTF.

The chain joins TRBV7-8 to TRBJ2-7; D is ambiguous. Germline V CDR1 and CDR2: SGHVS, FQNEAQ. Trimming pared 6 bases from V and 6 bases from J, leaving 15 bases between. The CDR3 runs to 13 residues. CDR3 sequence: CASRSATAVEQYF. In nucleotides, the CDR3 is TGTGCCAGCAGATCCGCCACGGCGGTCGAGCAGTACTTC.